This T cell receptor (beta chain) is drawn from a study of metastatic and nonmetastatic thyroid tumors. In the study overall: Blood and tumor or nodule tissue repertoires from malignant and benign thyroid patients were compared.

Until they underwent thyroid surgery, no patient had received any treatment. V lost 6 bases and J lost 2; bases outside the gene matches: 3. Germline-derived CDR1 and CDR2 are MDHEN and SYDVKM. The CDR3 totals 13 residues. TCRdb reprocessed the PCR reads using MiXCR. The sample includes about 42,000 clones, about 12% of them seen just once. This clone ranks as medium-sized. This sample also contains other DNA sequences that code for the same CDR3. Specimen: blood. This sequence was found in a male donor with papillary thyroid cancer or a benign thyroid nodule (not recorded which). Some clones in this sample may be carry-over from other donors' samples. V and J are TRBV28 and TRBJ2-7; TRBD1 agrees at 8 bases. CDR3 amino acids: CASSDRGPYEQYF. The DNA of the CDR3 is TGTGCCAGCAGCGACAGGGGTCCCTACGAGCAGTACTTC.